These T cell receptor beta chains were read from a single sample in a study of T cell repertoires in cytomegalovirus infection. TCRdb reprocessed the reads with MiXCR, giving one entry per CDR3 protein. The sample consists of around 280,000 distinct CDR3 sequences, about a tenth of them appearing once. Material for sequencing was PBMCs. The receptors were gathered from a human donor in good health (CMV status not recorded). Some clones in this sample may be carry-over from other donors' samples. CDR3s include the opening cysteine and the closing phenylalanine or tryptophan. The order of the fields is V gene, clone size, D gene, J gene, CDR3 protein, CDR3 DNA. D genes are given only for firm matches. Rows may omit the clone size; those that give it use once, few, many or a size class.

V: TRBV7-2; size: many; D: -; J: TRBJ1-2; CDR3: CASSLGLRANYGYTF; DNA: TGTGCCAGCAGCCTTGGGTTGCGCGCTAACTATGGCTACACCTTC
V: TRBV27; size: -; D: -; J: TRBJ2-1; CDR3: CASRYRVPYNEQFF; DNA: TGTGCCAGCAGGTACAGGGTCCCCTACAATGAGCAGTTCTTC
V: TRBV4-2; size: many; D: TRBD1; J: TRBJ2-7; CDR3: CASSQEEGQGNYEQYF; DNA: TGTGCCAGCAGCCAAGAGGAGGGACAGGGCAACTACGAGCAGTACTTC
V: TRBV12-3/TRBV12-4; size: many; D: TRBD2; J: TRBJ2-3; CDR3: CASSWGRGGTDTQYF; DNA: TGTGCCAGCAGTTGGGGGCGGGGGGGCACAGATACGCAGTATTTT
V: TRBV7-2; size: -; D: -; J: TRBJ1-6; CDR3: CASSLASNFYNSPLHF; DNA: TGTGCCAGCAGCCTAGCGTCGAACTTCTATAATTCACCCCTCCACTTT
V: TRBV5-6; size: many; D: -; J: TRBJ1-1; CDR3: CASSLGVLYPMNTEAFF; DNA: TGTGCCAGCAGCTTGGGGGTCCTATATCCAATGAACACTGAAGCTTTCTTT
V: TRBV29-1; size: many; D: -; J: TRBJ2-4; CDR3: CSVVGLAKNIQYF; DNA: TGCAGCGTCGTCGGACTAGCCAAAAACATTCAGTACTTC
V: TRBV5-1; size: many; D: TRBD2; J: TRBJ2-1; CDR3: CASSLRSGVYNEQFF; DNA: TGCGCCAGCAGCTTGAGGAGCGGGGTTTACAATGAGCAGTTCTTC
V: TRBV24-1; size: many; D: -; J: TRBJ2-3; CDR3: CATSDIGRTDTQYF; DNA: TGTGCCACCAGTGATATCGGACGGACAGATACGCAGTATTTT
V: TRBV28; size: many; D: -; J: TRBJ2-3; CDR3: CASSPAGRGTDTQYF; DNA: TGTGCCAGCAGCCCTGCGGGCCGAGGCACAGATACGCAGTATTTT
V: TRBV5-5; size: many; D: TRBD1; J: TRBJ1-5; CDR3: CASSLRQGDQPQHF; DNA: TGTGCCAGCAGCTTGCGACAGGGAGATCAGCCCCAGCATTTT
V: TRBV2; size: few; D: TRBD2; J: TRBJ2-5; CDR3: CASSEERLAVQETQYF; DNA: TGTGCCAGCAGTGAAGAAAGGCTAGCGGTCCAAGAGACCCAGTACTTC
V: TRBV6-6; size: many; D: -; J: TRBJ2-2; CDR3: CASSYSIPQSGELFF; DNA: TGTGCCAGCAGTTACTCGATCCCCCAATCCGGGGAGCTGTTTTTT
V: TRBV2; size: -; D: -; J: TRBJ1-3; CDR3: CASSPYGLGRTNTIYF; DNA: TGTGCCAGCAGTCCATACGGACTCGGACGTACGAACACCATATATTTT
V: TRBV10-3; size: few; D: TRBD1; J: TRBJ2-7; CDR3: CAISDRDRGRGEQYF; DNA: TGTGCCATCAGCGACCGGGACAGGGGGCGAGGAGAGCAGTACTTC
V: TRBV5-1; size: few; D: TRBD2; J: TRBJ2-5; CDR3: CASSSLFPTSGGAQETQYF; DNA: TGCGCCAGCAGCTCACTTTTTCCGACTAGCGGGGGGGCCCAAGAGACCCAGTACTTC
V: TRBV7-2; size: many; D: -; J: TRBJ1-3; CDR3: CASSLDLANIYNTIYF; DNA: TGTGCCAGCAGCTTAGACTTGGCAAACATTTATAACACCATATATTTT
V: TRBV6-2/TRBV6-3; size: many; D: -; J: TRBJ1-1; CDR3: CASTLQSMNTEAFF; DNA: TGTGCCAGCACCCTCCAGAGCATGAACACTGAAGCTTTCTTT